This T cell receptor beta chain was sequenced during a study of blood T cell repertoires in COVID-19. Study details: Spain, Italy and the United States supplied samples that represented acute and convalescent COVID-19. PBMCs, B-cell-depleted T cells, or T cells provided the cDNA or gDNA that made up the material.

As originally analysed: Nucleated cell number was recorded as an estimate derived from reference gene primer amplification. This table comes from immunoSEQ multiplex PCR, and its TCRdb copy is limited to in-frame clones, with some not included. From that table come the V and J calls and clone size; the DNA was used to work out D and trimming. The sample carries under 250,000 clones, 84% recorded once. There are 17 residues in the CDR3. Trimming removed 2 bases from V and 3 bases from J, with 20 bases in between. The germline V gene encodes CDR1 MDHEN and CDR2 SYDVKM. Specimen: peripheral blood. This clonotype originated in a man between 45 and 60 years old with active or convalescent COVID-19. The chain carries TRBV28 and TRBJ2-7; tentative D call: TRBD2 (6 bases). CDR3 sequence reads: CASSLGRLPRRGYEQYF. The CDR3 bases are TGTGCCAGCAGTTTAGGCAGGCTTCCTAGGCGGGGCTACGAGCAGTACTTC.